One T cell receptor beta chain is described in this entry. The data belong to a study of cytomegalovirus exposure and HLA in healthy donors. Germline V gives CDR1 SGHDT, CDR2 YYEEEE. Trimming left V 2 bases short and J 0 bases short, with 14 bases between. This CDR3 contains 16 residues. The PCR was carried out with 60 Vbeta primers and 13 Jbeta primers. The assay was immunoSEQ multiplex PCR, and TCRdb's table has in-frame clones only and misses some. The listing contains approximately 110,000 clones. This TCR was recovered from a man aged 25-45 years in good health and CMV-seronegative. Sequenced sample: PBMCs. J is TRBJ1-1 and V is TRBV5-6; no definite D call. The CDR3 reads CASSFKGHSLNTEAFF. In nucleotides, the CDR3 is TGTGCCAGCAGCTTTAAAGGTCACAGCCTGAACACTGAAGCTTTCTTT.